This T cell receptor beta chain was profiled in a study of cytomegalovirus exposure and HLA in healthy donors. The study's findings and limits: Based on reports, TCR beta sequences accurately predicted HLA-A and HLA-B alleles for most subjects. A missense variant in DCLRE1C was later tied to TCR beta V- and J-gene trimming. Among the most significant clusters, several appeared linked to common viral pathogens in a later analysis.

Germline V gene sequence: CDR1 SGDLS, CDR2 YYNGEE. V lost 3 bases to trimming and J lost 3 bases; unmatched junction nucleotides: 2. This CDR3 contains 13 residues. In nominal health when sampled, donors likely had unrecorded immune exposures nonetheless. A multiplex PCR was run with 60 Vbeta primers and 13 Jbeta primers. Generated by immunoSEQ multiplex PCR, the TCRdb table keeps only in-frame clones and is missing some. Of over 200,000 clones listed, around 73% were seen once; the top ten hold 3% to 4%. Turning to this clone: Its antigen is not identified.

The sample was PBMCs. The chain links TRBV9 to TRBJ2-7, with TRBD1 matching 8 bases. The sequence was collected from a male donor in good health and CMV-seronegative. CDR3 DNA sequence: TGTGCCAGCAGCGGGACAGGGAACTACGAGCAGTACTTC. This sequence encodes CASSGTGNYEQYF. Variable domain in full (rest from reference TRBV9 and TRBJ2-7): DSGVTQTPKHLITATGQRVTLRCSPRSGDLSVYWYQQSLDQGLQFLIQYYNGEERAKGNILERFSAQQFPDLHSELNLSSLELGDSALYFCASSGTGNYEQYFGPGTRLTVT.